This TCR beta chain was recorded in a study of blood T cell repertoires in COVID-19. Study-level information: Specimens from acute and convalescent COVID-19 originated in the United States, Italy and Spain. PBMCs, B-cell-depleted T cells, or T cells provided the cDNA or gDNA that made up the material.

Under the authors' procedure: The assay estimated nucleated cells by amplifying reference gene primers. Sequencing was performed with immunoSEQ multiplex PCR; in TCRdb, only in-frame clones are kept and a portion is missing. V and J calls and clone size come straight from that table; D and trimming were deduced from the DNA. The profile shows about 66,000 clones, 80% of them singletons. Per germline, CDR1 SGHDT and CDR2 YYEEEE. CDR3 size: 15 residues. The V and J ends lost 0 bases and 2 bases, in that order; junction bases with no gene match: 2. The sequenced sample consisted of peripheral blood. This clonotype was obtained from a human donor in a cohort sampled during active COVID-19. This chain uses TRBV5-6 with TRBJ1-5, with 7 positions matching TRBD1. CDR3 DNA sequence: TGTGCCAGCAGCTTGGGACAGGGTGGCAATCAGCCCCAGCATTTT. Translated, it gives CASSLGQGGNQPQHF.